The entry below gives a single T cell receptor (beta chain) sequence along with its context. Germline loops: CDR1 MNHNS, CDR2 SASEGT. The CDR3 consists of 15 residues. Trimming shortened V by 10 bases and J by 1 base, and 14 bases separated the two germline ends. TCRdb's copy holds only in-frame clones and misses some; the assay was immunoSEQ multiplex PCR. The data contain about 14,000 clones, around 93% of them singletons. The data derive from a study of OX40 agonist ivuxolimab in advanced cancers. The sample was CD4+ or CD8+ T cells sorted from blood, taken in a trial of the OX40 agonist ivuxolimab. The rearrangement joins TRBV6-1 to TRBJ2-6, with D tentatively TRBD2 (6 bases). This sequence originates from an adult with an advanced solid tumor such as melanoma, head and neck, liver or kidney cancer. The CDR3 loop reads CATTGDPSGANVLTF. The CDR3 DNA reads TGTGCCACAACGGGAGACCCTTCTGGGGCCAACGTCCTGACTTTC.